A single sample gave rise to the 15 T cell receptor beta chains below, sequenced in a study of shared clonotypes between healthy human individuals. This table comes from immunoSEQ multiplex PCR, and its TCRdb copy is limited to in-frame clones, with some not included. The sample records roughly 2,500,000 clones, roughly 93% being singletons. The source material was naive CD4+ T cells from PBMCs. As to subset: CD45RA+ positively selected. Receptors were obtained from a man aged 18 to 29 in good health. Some clones in this sample may be carry-over from other donors' samples.

The chain joins TRBV6-5 to TRBJ1-1; D is uncertain. In germline, CDR1 is MNHEY, CDR2 SVGAGI. The CDR3 is 16 residues long. V lost 6 bases and J lost 5, with 22 bases in between. CDR3 residues: CASSYALKGSWTEAFF. CDR3 DNA sequence: TGTGCCAGCAGCTACGCGCTGAAAGGGAGTTGGACTGAAGCTTTCTTT.

This clone has just one count. CDR3 sequence (DNA): TGTGCCAGCTGCCGGGACAGGGATTACTACGAGCAGTACTTC. This gives the protein CASCRDRDYYEQYF. This sequence joins TRBV27 and TRBJ2-7; 9 bases are shared with TRBD1. Trimming took 8 bases from V and 3 from J; bases not matched to a gene: 8. Germline V lookup: CDR1 MNHEY, CDR2 SMNVEV (reference sequence). CDR3 size: 14 residues.

The chain carries TRBV7-6 and TRBJ1-2; TRBD1 might be the D (5 bases). Germline V lookup: CDR1 SGHVS, CDR2 FNYEAQ. CDR3 length: 14 amino acids. V lost 2 bases to trimming and J lost 2 bases, with 9 bases between them. In nucleotides, the CDR3 is TGTGCCAGCAGCTTAACGACAGACAACTATGGCTACACCTTC. Its translation is CASSLTTDNYGYTF.

This rearrangement joins TRBV18 to TRBJ2-5; no firm D call. V was cut by 6 bases and J by 0 bases, with 11 bases left in between. The CDR3 loop spans 14 amino acids. From germline, CDR1 is KGHSH and CDR2 LQKENI. The CDR3 region is CASSLTRYQETQYF. The CDR3 region has the DNA TGTGCCAGCTCCCTAACACGGTACCAAGAGACCCAGTACTTC.

As for this clone: Other DNA sequences from this sample encode an identical CDR3 as well. This chain uses TRBV5-1 with TRBJ2-3; the D is unclear. The V gene lost 4 bases and the J gene lost 0 bases, with 6 bases spanning the gap. Germline CDR1 reads SGHRS; CDR2 reads YFSETQ. The CDR3 extends over 13 amino acids. This CDR3 is CASSPQSTDTQYF. CDR3 DNA sequence: TGCGCCAGCAGCCCCCAGAGCACAGATACGCAGTATTTT.

The chain uses TRBV5-1 and TRBJ2-5; 7 bases match TRBD1. The CDR3 has 14 residues. J gave up 4 bases and V 4 bases, and 7 bases lay outside the gene matches. Looked up from germline, CDR1 is SGHRS and CDR2 is YFSETQ. The CDR3 protein is CASSASTGPETQYF. The CDR3 DNA reads TGCGCCAGCAGCGCGTCGACAGGGCCAGAGACCCAGTACTTC.

This chain uses TRBV9 with TRBJ2-7; either TRBD1 or TRBD2 may fit D (6 bases each). Trimming took off 0 bases at V and 1 base at J, with 11 bases between the two ends. Looked up from germline, CDR1 is SGDLS and CDR2 is YYNGEE. CDR3 length equals 15 residues. The CDR3 nucleotides read TGTGCCAGCAGCGTAGGTACAGGGAGGTCCTACGAGCAGTACTTC. As protein: CASSVGTGRSYEQYF.

On this clone itself: Additional DNA sequences in this sample encode the identical CDR3. The rearrangement uses TRBV9 and TRBJ2-1; D is undetermined. The CDR3 is made up of 15 amino acids. Germline V gene data show CDR1 as SGDLS and CDR2 as YYNGEE. The V and J ends lost 0 bases and 0 bases respectively, with 7 bases between them. CDR3 residues: CASSVDGTSYNEQFF. In DNA form, the CDR3 reads TGTGCCAGCAGCGTAGACGGTACCTCCTACAATGAGCAGTTCTTC.

Notes on this clone: The sample holds other DNA sequences that translate to the same CDR3. The chain has TRBV5-8 and TRBJ2-1; no clear D. Germline CDR1 is SGHTS and CDR2 is YDEGEE. The CDR3 sequence is 11 residues long. Trimming pared 1 base from V and 10 bases from J, leaving 6 bases between. CDR3 sequence reads: CASSLRREQFF. CDR3 nucleotide sequence: TGTGCCAGCAGCTTGAGGAGAGAGCAGTTCTTC.

V and J are TRBV6-6 and TRBJ1-4, with a possible D match to TRBD1 (6 bases). Germline V gene sequence: CDR1 MNHNY, CDR2 SVGAGI (reference sequence). V was pared by 0 bases and J by 6 bases, with 11 bases between. The CDR3 is 15 residues long. The CDR3, as DNA: TGTGCCAGCAGTTACTCGGGGACATCCGATGAAAAACTGTTTTTT. Encoded protein: CASSYSGTSDEKLFF.

V is TRBV27 and J is TRBJ2-7, with 10 bases that match TRBD2. From germline, CDR1 is MNHEY and CDR2 SMNVEV (reference sequence). Trimming cost V 5 bases and J 4 bases; bases outside gene matches: 11. CDR3 length: 16 residues. The DNA of the CDR3 is TGTGCCAGCAGTAGTCCTAGGGCTAGCGGGAGTTACGAGCAGTACTTC. Protein product: CASSSPRASGSYEQYF.

This clone was picked up one time. This chain connects TRBV19 to TRBJ2-5; TRBD1 agrees at 9 bases. Germline CDR1 and CDR2: LNHDA and SQIVND (reference sequence). V lost 6 bases, J lost 5 bases, and 4 bases stayed unmatched. The CDR3 is made up of 13 amino acids. The CDR3 is CASRLQGAETQYF. The CDR3 DNA reads as TGTGCCAGTAGATTACAGGGGGCGGAGACCCAGTACTTC. Full variable domain (rest looked up from reference TRBV19 and TRBJ2-5): DGGITQSPKYLFRKEGQNVTLSCEQNLNHDAMYWYRQDPGQGLRLIYYSQIVNDFQKGDIAEGYSVSREKKESFPLTVTSAQKNPTAFYLCASRLQGAETQYFGPGTRLLVL.

This CDR3 reads CASRLSGGVGTEAFF. CDR3 nucleotide sequence: TGCGCCAGCCGACTAAGCGGAGGGGTAGGAACTGAAGCTTTCTTT. The rearrangement links TRBV5-1 to TRBJ1-1; perhaps TRBD1 as D (5 bases). The CDR3 is 15 residues long. V was pared by 7 bases and J by 5 bases, with 21 bases between. Germline values: CDR1 SGHRS, CDR2 YFSETQ.

The CDR3 here is CASSPVGQQGSGGYTF. For the CDR3, the DNA is TGCGCCAGCAGCCCGGTTGGACAGCAGGGTTCGGGTGGCTACACCTTC. The V and J genes are TRBV5-1 and TRBJ1-2, with D perhaps TRBD1 (6 bases). Germline CDR1 is SGHRS and CDR2 is YFSETQ. The CDR3 totals 16 residues. Trimming pared 4 bases from V and 7 bases from J, leaving 23 bases between. Full variable domain (outside the CDR3, taken from reference TRBV5-1 and TRBJ1-2): KAGVTQTPRYLIKTRGQQVTLSCSPISGHRSVSWYQQTPGQGLQFLFEYFSETQRNKGNFPGRFSGRQFSNSRSEMNVSTLELGDSALYLCASSPVGQQGSGGYTFGSGTRLTVV.

The rearrangement joins TRBV6-5 to TRBJ1-4, with 7 positions matching TRBD1. The CDR3 consists of 15 residues. The junction had 8 bases not matched to a gene; V was cut back by 5 bases and J by 5 bases. The germline V gene encodes CDR1 MNHEY and CDR2 SVGAGI. CDR3 protein: CASSMGTVLNEKLFF. The DNA for the CDR3 is TGTGCCAGCAGTATGGGGACAGTATTAAATGAAAAACTGTTTTTT.